This TCR beta chain was sequenced for a study of Ad26.COV2.S vaccination and SARS-CoV-2 variants. Clones were sequenced by immunoSEQ multiplex PCR, and TCRdb holds only the in-frame ones, with some missing. The sample yields hundreds of thousands of clones, around 92% seen once. Treatment of the sample: 15 to 20 received Ad26.COV2.S at low or high dose, single or two shots; several received placebo; per-sample allocation not given. Following the first vaccine or placebo injection, samples were taken on day 63. The CDR3 contains 15 residues. The ends lost 2 bases at V and 5 bases at J; junction bases unmatched: 6. The germline gives CDR1 SGHRS, CDR2 YFSETQ.

Sequenced here: peripheral blood, sampled in a trial of Ad26.COV2.S vaccine versus placebo. The clonotype was recovered from a person between 18 and 60 years old who received the Ad26.COV2.S COVID-19 vaccine or a placebo. This chain links TRBV5-1 with TRBJ2-5; 10 bases match TRBD2. The CDR3 nucleotides read TGCGCCAGCAGCTTACCTAGCGGGAGTTCGGAGACCCAGTACTTC. The encoded protein is CASSLPSGSSETQYF. Variable domain in full (rest from reference TRBV5-1 and TRBJ2-5): KAGVTQTPRYLIKTRGQQVTLSCSPISGHRSVSWYQQTPGQGLQFLFEYFSETQRNKGNFPGRFSGRQFSNSRSEMNVSTLELGDSALYLCASSLPSGSSETQYFGPGTRLLVL.